The rows below give T cell receptor beta chains drawn from one sample of a study of identical twins. MiXCR, applied by TCRdb to the 5' RACE reads, yields one record per CDR3 protein. This table has about 160,000 distinct CDR3 sequences, around 3.6% appearing once. Specimen: memory T cells sorted from blood. All receptors come from a young man in good health. The CDR3 runs from the conserved cysteine through the conserved F or W. The order of the fields is V gene, D gene, J gene, clone size, CDR3 DNA, CDR3 protein. D genes are given only for firm matches. Rows may omit the clone size; those that give it use once, few, many or a size class.

TRBV12-5	TRBD2	TRBJ2-1	many	TGTGCTAGTGGTTTGGGGCTAGCGGGATCAGGGTGGATATACAATGAGCAGTTCTTC	CASGLGLAGSGWIYNEQFF
TRBV14	.	TRBJ1-2	many	TGTGCCAGCAGCCGTCCGGGATTGGACTATGGCTACACCTTC	CASSRPGLDYGYTF
TRBV7-9	.	TRBJ1-1	once	TGTGCCAGCAGTTCGACAACGAACACTGAAGCTTTCTTT	CASSSTTNTEAFF
TRBV4-2	TRBD1	TRBJ1-4	few	TGTGCCAGCAGCCAAGGGGCCGGGACAGGTCATGAAAAACTGTTTTTT	CASSQGAGTGHEKLFF
TRBV27	.	TRBJ1-1	many	TGTGCCAGCAGCCCCAGGGGCCCGTTCACTGAAGCTTTCTTT	CASSPRGPFTEAFF
TRBV27	.	TRBJ1-2	many	TGTGCCAGCAGGTCCGGCAGGGCGGGGGGCTACACCTTC	CASRSGRAGGYTF
TRBV24-1	TRBD1	TRBJ2-1	many	TGTGCCACCAGTGAGTACAGGGGGTCCTACAATGAGCAGTTCTTC	CATSEYRGSYNEQFF
TRBV7-2	TRBD2	TRBJ2-7	.	TGTGCCAGCAGCTTTACGGGGGGGGCGCGGTCCTACGAGCAGTACTTC	CASSFTGGARSYEQYF
TRBV20-1	TRBD1	TRBJ2-4	many	TGCAGTGCTGGACCGGGACAGAACATTCAGTACTTC	CSAGPGQNIQYF
TRBV3-1	.	TRBJ1-2	many	TGTGCCAGCAGCCAAGGTAATAACTATGGCTACACCTTC	CASSQGNNYGYTF
TRBV20-1	.	TRBJ2-1	many	TGCAGTGCCTTCCTTGAGGCGGGATCCTACAATGAGCAGTTCTTC	CSAFLEAGSYNEQFF
TRBV29-1	.	TRBJ2-3	many	TGCAGCGTTGGCGCGGATACGCAGTATTTT	CSVGADTQYF
TRBV12-3/TRBV12-4	.	TRBJ1-4	many	TGTGCCAGCAGGACAGACACCAATGAAAAACTGTTTTTT	CASRTDTNEKLFF
TRBV20-1	TRBD2	TRBJ2-3	few	TGCAGTGTACTGACTAGCGGGGATCCCTACACAGATACGCAGTATTTT	CSVLTSGDPYTDTQYF
TRBV11-3	TRBD2	TRBJ2-5	few	TGTGCCAGCAGCAAGACTAGCGGGGGTCTTGAGACCCAGTACTTC	CASSKTSGGLETQYF
TRBV13	TRBD1	TRBJ2-3	many	TGTGCCAGCAGCTTAGGCGGGACAGGGAGGGTCGATACGCAGTATTTT	CASSLGGTGRVDTQYF